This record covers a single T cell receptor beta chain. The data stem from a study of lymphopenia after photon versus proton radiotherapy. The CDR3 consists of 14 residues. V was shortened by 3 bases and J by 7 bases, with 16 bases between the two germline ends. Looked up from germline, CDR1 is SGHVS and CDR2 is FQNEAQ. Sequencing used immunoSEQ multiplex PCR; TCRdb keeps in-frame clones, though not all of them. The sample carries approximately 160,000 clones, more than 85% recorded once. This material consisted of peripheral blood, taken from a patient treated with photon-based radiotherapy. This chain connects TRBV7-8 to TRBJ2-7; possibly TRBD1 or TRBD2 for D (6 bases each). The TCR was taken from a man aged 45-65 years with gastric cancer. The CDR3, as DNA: TGTGCCAGCAGCTTGAAGGGGGGACCCCCGGAGCAGTACTTC. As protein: CASSLKGGPPEQYF. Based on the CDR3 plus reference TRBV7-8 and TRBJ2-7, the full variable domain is GAGVSQSPRYKVAKRGQDVALRCDPISGHVSLFWYQQALGQGPEFLTYFQNEAQLDKSGLPSDRFFAERPEGSVSTLKIQRTQQEDSAVYLCASSLKGGPPEQYFGPGTRLTVT.